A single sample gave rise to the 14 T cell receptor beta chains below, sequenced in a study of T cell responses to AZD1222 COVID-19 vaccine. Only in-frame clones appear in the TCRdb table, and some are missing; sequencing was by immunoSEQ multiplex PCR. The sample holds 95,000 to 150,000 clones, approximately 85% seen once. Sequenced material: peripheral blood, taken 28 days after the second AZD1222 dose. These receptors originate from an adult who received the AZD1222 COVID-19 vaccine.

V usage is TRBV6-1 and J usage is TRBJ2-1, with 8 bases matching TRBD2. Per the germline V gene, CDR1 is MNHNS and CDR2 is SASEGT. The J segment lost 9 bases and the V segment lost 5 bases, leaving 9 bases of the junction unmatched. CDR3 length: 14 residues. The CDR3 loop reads CASSSAVSGGEQFF. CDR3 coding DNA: TGTGCCAGCAGTTCCGCGGTAAGCGGGGGTGAGCAGTTCTTC.

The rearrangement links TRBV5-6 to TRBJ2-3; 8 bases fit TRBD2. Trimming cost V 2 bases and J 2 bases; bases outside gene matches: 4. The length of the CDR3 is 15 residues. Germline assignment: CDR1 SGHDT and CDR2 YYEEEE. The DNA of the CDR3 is TGTGCCAGCAGCTTCGCGGGGGGCCCCACAGATACGCAGTATTTT. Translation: CASSFAGGPTDTQYF.

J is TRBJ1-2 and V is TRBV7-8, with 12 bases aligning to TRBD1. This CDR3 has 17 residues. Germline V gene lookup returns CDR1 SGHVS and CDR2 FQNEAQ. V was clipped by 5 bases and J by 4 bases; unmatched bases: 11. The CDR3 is CASSRGTGGTYGYGYTF. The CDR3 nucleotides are TGTGCCAGCAGCCGAGGGACAGGGGGCACATACGGCTATGGCTACACCTTC.

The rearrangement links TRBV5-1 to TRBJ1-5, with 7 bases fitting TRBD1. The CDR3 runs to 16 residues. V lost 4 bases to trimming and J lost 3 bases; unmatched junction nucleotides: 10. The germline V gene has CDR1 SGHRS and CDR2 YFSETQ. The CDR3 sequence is CASSPTGEVYNQPQHF. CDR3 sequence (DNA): TGCGCCAGCAGCCCCACAGGGGAGGTTTACAATCAGCCCCAGCATTTT.

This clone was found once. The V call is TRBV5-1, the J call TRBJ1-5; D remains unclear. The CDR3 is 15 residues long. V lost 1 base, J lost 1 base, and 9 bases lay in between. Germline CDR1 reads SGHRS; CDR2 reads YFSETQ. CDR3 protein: CASSLIPDSNQPQHF. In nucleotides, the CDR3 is TGCGCCAGCAGCTTGATCCCGGACAGCAATCAGCCCCAGCATTTT.

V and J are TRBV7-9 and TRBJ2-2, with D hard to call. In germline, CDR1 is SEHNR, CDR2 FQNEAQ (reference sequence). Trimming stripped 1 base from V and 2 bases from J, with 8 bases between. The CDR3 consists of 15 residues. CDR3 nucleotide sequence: TGTGCCAGCAGCTTAGACCGAAAAAACACCGGGGAGCTGTTTTTT. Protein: CASSLDRKNTGELFF.

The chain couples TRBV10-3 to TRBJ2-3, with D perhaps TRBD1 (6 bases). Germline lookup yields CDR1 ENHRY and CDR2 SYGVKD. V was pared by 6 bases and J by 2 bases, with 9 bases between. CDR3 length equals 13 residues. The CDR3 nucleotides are TGTGCCATCAGCCCAGGGGACACAGATACGCAGTATTTT. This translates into CAISPGDTDTQYF.

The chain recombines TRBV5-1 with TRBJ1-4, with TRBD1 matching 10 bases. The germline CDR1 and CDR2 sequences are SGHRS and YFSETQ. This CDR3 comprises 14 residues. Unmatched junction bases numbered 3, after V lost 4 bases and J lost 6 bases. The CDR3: CASSEGTGDEKLFF. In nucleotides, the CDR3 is TGCGCCAGCAGCGAAGGGACAGGGGATGAAAAACTGTTTTTT.

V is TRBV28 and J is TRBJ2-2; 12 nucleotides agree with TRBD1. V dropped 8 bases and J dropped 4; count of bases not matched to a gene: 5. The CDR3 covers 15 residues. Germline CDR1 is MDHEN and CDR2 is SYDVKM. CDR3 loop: CASASGQGATGELFF. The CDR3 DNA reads TGTGCCAGCGCCTCGGGACAGGGGGCCACCGGGGAGCTGTTTTTT.

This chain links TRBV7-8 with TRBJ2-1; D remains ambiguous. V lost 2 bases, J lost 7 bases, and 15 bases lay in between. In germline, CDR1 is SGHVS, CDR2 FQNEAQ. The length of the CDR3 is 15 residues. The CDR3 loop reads CASSLLVGSPNEQFF. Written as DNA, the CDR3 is TGTGCCAGCAGCTTACTCGTGGGCAGTCCGAATGAGCAGTTCTTC.

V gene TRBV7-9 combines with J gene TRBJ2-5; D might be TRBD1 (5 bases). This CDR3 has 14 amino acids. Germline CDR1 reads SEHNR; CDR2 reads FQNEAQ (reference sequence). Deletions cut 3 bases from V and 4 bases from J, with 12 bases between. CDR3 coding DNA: TGTGCCAGCAGCTTTAGGCAGGGCGGAGAGACCCAGTACTTC. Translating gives CASSFRQGGETQYF. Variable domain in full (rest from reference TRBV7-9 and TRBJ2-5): DTGVSQNPRHKITKRGQNVTFRCDPISEHNRLYWYRQTLGQGPEFLTYFQNEAQLEKSRLLSDRFSAERPKGSFSTLEIQRTEQGDSAMYLCASSFRQGGETQYFGPGTRLLVL.

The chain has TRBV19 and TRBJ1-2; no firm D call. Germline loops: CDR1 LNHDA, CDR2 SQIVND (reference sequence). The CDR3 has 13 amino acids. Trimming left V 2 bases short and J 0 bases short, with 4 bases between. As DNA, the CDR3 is TGTGCCAGTAGTATAAATCCTAACTATGGCTACACCTTC. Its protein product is CASSINPNYGYTF.

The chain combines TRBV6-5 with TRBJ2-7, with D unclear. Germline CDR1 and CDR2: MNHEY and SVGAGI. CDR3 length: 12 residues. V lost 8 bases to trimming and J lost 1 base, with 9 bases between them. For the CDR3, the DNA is TGTGCCAGCGGAGCTTTTTCCTACGAGCAGTACTTC. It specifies CASGAFSYEQYF.

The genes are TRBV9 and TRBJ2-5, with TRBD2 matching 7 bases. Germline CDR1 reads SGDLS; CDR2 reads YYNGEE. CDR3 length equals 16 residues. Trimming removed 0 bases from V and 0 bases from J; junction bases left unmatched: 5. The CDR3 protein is CASSVVGRGNQETQYF. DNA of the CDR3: TGTGCCAGCAGCGTAGTGGGGCGGGGGAACCAAGAGACCCAGTACTTC.